This note documents a single T cell receptor beta chain sequence. Its antigen is unknown. TCRdb reanalysed the 5' RACE reads using MiXCR and keeps one entry per CDR3 protein. The sample shows about 340,000 distinct CDR3 sequences, roughly 8.7% of them seen only once. This record comes from a study of T cells after yellow fever vaccination. Study-wide findings and caveats: Post-booster reappearance was seen for most primary-vaccination clones (about 96% CD4, roughly 86% CD8).

The sequence was obtained from a man between 18 and 35 years old who received the YFV17D yellow fever vaccine. Sequenced material: PBMCs, taken on the day of the first yellow fever vaccination.

Here the CDR3 reads CASILGGEVWADTQYF. The CDR3 region has the DNA TGTGCCAGCATCCTAGGGGGAGAGGTGTGGGCAGATACGCAGTATTTT. The gene calls are TRBV7-8 and TRBJ2-3, with D possibly being TRBD1 (6 bases). V was clipped by 7 bases and J by 4 bases, with 21 bases between them. CDR1 is SGHVS, CDR2 FQNEAQ, per germline. The CDR3 extends over 16 amino acids.